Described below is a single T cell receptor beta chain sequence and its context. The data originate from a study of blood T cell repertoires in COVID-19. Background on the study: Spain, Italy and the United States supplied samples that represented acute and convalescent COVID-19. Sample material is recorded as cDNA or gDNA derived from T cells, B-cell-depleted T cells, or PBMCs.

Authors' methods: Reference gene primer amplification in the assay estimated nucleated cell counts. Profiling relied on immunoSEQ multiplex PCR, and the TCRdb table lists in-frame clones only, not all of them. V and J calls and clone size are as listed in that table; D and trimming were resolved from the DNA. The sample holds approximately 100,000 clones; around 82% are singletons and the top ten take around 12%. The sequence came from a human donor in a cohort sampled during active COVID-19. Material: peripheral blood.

Here the CDR3 DNA reads TGTGCCAGCAGCTTAAGGGGACAGATCGCGTCTAACTATGGCTACACCTTC. This sequence encodes CASSLRGQIASNYGYTF. The rearrangement links TRBV7-8 to TRBJ1-2; 7 nucleotides align to TRBD1. Germline assignment: CDR1 SGHVS and CDR2 FQNEAQ. There are 17 residues in the CDR3. With 2 bases clipped from V and 0 bases from J, the junction kept 9 bases outside the gene matches.